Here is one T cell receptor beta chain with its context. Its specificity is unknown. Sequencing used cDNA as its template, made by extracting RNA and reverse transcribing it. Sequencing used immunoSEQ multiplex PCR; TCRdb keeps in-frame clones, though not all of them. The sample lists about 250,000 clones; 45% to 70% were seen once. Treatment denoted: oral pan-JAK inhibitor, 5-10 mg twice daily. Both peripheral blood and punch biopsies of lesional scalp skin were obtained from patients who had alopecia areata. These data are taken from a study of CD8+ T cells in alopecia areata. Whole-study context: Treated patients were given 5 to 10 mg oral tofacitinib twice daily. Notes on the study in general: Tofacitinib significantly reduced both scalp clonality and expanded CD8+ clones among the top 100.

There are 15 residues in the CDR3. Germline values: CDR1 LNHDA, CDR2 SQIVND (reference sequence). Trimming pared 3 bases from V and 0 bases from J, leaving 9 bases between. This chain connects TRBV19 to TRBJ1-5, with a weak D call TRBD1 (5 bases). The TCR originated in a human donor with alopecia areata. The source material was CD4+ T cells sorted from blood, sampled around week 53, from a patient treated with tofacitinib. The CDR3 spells CASSIETASNQPQHF. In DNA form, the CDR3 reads TGTGCCAGTAGTATCGAGACAGCTAGCAATCAGCCCCAGCATTTT. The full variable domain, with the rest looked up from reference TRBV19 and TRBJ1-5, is DGGITQSPKYLFRKEGQNVTLSCEQNLNHDAMYWYRQDPGQGLRLIYYSQIVNDFQKGDIAEGYSVSREKKESFPLTVTSAQKNPTAFYLCASSIETASNQPQHFGDGTRLSIL.